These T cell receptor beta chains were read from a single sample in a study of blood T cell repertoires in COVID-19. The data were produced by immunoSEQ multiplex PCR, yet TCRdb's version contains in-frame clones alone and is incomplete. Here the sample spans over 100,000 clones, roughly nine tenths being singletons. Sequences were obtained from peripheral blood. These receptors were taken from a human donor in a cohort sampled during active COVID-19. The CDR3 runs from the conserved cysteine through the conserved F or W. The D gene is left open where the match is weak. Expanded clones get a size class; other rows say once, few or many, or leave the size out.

TGTGCCAGCAGCTTAGTACTCCAAGAGACCCAGTACTTC CASSLVLQETQYF - - TRBV13 13 TRBJ2-5
TGTGCCAGCAGTGACCGCCCGGGGGCCGGGGAGCTGTTTTTT CASSDRPGAGELFF - - TRBV6-4 14 TRBJ2-2
TGTGCCAGCAGCGTTAGCGGTTACGATGAGCAGTTCTTC CASSVSGYDEQFF - - TRBV9 13 TRBJ2-1
TGTGCCAGCAGTGAAAGTGGAGGGTGGGACACTGAAGCTTTCTTT CASSESGGWDTEAFF - - TRBV25-1 15 TRBJ1-1
TGCGCCAGCAGCCAAGGGAGTAGAAACATTCAGTACTTC CASSQGSRNIQYF - - TRBV4-3 13 TRBJ2-4
TGTGCCAGCAGCTTAGGCGGACAGGGGAGGTTAATAGCTTTCTTT CASSLGGQGRLIAFF TRBD1 - TRBV11-2 15 TRBJ1-1
TGTGCCAGCAGCCAAGATTCACTACTTACCTCGTACGAGCAGTACTTC CASSQDSLLTSYEQYF - - TRBV4-2 16 TRBJ2-7
TGTGCCAGCAGTCCTCAGGGAAGCTCTGGGGCCAACGTCCTGACTTTC CASSPQGSSGANVLTF - - TRBV6-4 16 TRBJ2-6
TGCAGCGTTGAAGATCAATCACAGGGATGGTATGGCTACACCTTC CSVEDQSQGWYGYTF - - TRBV29-1 15 TRBJ1-2
TGTGCCAGCTGCGTGGGAGTCGGTTACGTTGAGCAGTTCTTC CASCVGVGYVEQFF - - TRBV5-6 14 TRBJ2-1
TGTGCCTGGAGACAATGGGCTAGCAACGAGCAGTACTTC CAWRQWASNEQYF - few TRBV30 13 TRBJ2-7
TGTGCCAGCAGTTTCACAGGGCACTCTGGAAACACCATATATTTT CASSFTGHSGNTIYF - - TRBV28 15 TRBJ1-3
TGTGCCACCTACCAAAACGGGACTCTGTGTAGGCTGTTTTTT CATYQNGTLCRLFF - - TRBV24-1 14 TRBJ2-2
TGTGCCAGCAGCCGAAGCGGGGAACTCAATAACTATGGCTACACCTTC CASSRSGELNNYGYTF - - TRBV3-1/TRBV3-2 16 TRBJ1-2
TGTGCCAGCAGCCTAGCCGGGGGGGCCTATGGCTACACCTTC CASSLAGGAYGYTF - - TRBV7-9 14 TRBJ1-2
TGTGCCAGCAGCCAAAGGGGGTCCACCATATATTTT CASSQRGSTIYF - - TRBV3-1/TRBV3-2 12 TRBJ1-3
TGTGCCAGCAGCACCCGACTAGCGGGGGTCACAGATACGCAGTATTTT CASSTRLAGVTDTQYF TRBD2 - TRBV9 16 TRBJ2-3
TGTGCCAGCAGCCATCTACTAGCGGGGGGGGAAGAGACCCAGTACTTC CASSHLLAGGEETQYF TRBD2 - TRBV4-2 16 TRBJ2-5
TGTGCCAGCAGCCAAGGGACTAGCGGATTTTTAGGGGAGACCCAGTACTTC CASSQGTSGFLGETQYF TRBD2 - TRBV3-1/TRBV3-2 17 TRBJ2-5
TGTGCCAGCAGCTTAGCGCGGGGGGGCGCCACTGAAGCTTTCTTT CASSLARGGATEAFF - - TRBV7-9 15 TRBJ1-1
TGTGCCAGCAGTACCGGACTAGCGGGAGTTACCGGGGAGCTGTTTTTT CASSTGLAGVTGELFF TRBD2 - TRBV7-9 16 TRBJ2-2
TGTGCCAGCGGTCAATACAAAGAGACCCAGTACTTC CASGQYKETQYF - - TRBV13 12 TRBJ2-5
TGCGCCAGCAGCCAAGTGGGGACAGGCGCTAGCGGCGAGCAGTACTTC CASSQVGTGASGEQYF - - TRBV4-1 16 TRBJ2-7
TGTGCCAGCAGTTACTCTTTTAGGGAGAGTCTCAAAGATACGCAGTATTTT CASSYSFRESLKDTQYF - once TRBV6-2/TRBV6-3 17 TRBJ2-3
TGTGCCAGCAGCCAAGACGAGCGGGCACACTACGAGCAGTACTTC CASSQDERAHYEQYF - - TRBV3-1/TRBV3-2 15 TRBJ2-7
TGTGCCAGCAGCTTAGAAAGGGGAACCGGAAACACCATATATTTT CASSLERGTGNTIYF - - TRBV11-2 15 TRBJ1-3
TGTGCCAGCAAACCCGGTTTGTCTGGAAACACCATATATTTT CASKPGLSGNTIYF - few TRBV5-5 14 TRBJ1-3
TGCGCCAGCAGCCAAGGCGGACAGGGGGCGTTAAGCAATCAGCCCCAGCATTTT CASSQGGQGALSNQPQHF TRBD1 - TRBV4-1 18 TRBJ1-5
TGTGCCAGCAGCTTTTATGGACAGACTCACTACGAGCAGTACTTC CASSFYGQTHYEQYF - - TRBV7-9 15 TRBJ2-7
TGTGCCAGCAGTTTAGGACTAACCTATGGCTACACCTTC CASSLGLTYGYTF - - TRBV27 13 TRBJ1-2
TGTGCCAGCAGCAAACAAAGCCGACCGGGAAGCCAAGAGACCCAGTACTTC CASSKQSRPGSQETQYF - - TRBV5-4 17 TRBJ2-5
TGTGCCAGCGGAGCTAATACAGGGTGGGGCTACACCTTC CASGANTGWGYTF - - TRBV27 13 TRBJ1-2
TGTGCCACCAGCAGAGATATTGGACTGGAGACCCAGTACTTC CATSRDIGLETQYF - few TRBV15 14 TRBJ2-5
TGTGCCAGCAGCTCGCGGAGACGGGGAGGGGGCACTGAAGCTTTCTTT CASSSRRRGGGTEAFF - - TRBV5-6 16 TRBJ1-1
TGTGCCAGCAGCGCCGCGGGCGGGGGGACGGGGGCTGATACGCAGTATTTT CASSAAGGGTGADTQYF TRBD2 - TRBV7-2 17 TRBJ2-3
TGTGCCAGCAGTGCCCTTTTAGCGGGAGGGCCGGGGAGGACGCAGTATTTT CASSALLAGGPGRTQYF TRBD2 - TRBV6-1 17 TRBJ2-3
TGTGCCAGCAGCCAAGAGAGACGAGAGGTGCGCTATGGCTACACCTTC CASSQERREVRYGYTF - - TRBV4-2 16 TRBJ1-2
TGTGCCAGCAGCTTCGGACCCGAGACGGGGCAAGAGACCCAGTACTTC CASSFGPETGQETQYF - - TRBV5-5 16 TRBJ2-5
TGTGCCTGGGGACAGGGATACACTGAAGCTTTCTTT CAWGQGYTEAFF TRBD1 once TRBV30 12 TRBJ1-1
TGTGCCAGCAGCTTCCGGGACAGGGGGCACGAGCAGTACTTC CASSFRDRGHEQYF TRBD1 - TRBV5-6 14 TRBJ2-7
TGTGCCTGGACTTCCCAGGGCAATGAGCAGTTCTTC CAWTSQGNEQFF - - TRBV30 12 TRBJ2-1
TGTGCCAGCAGCTTGGGACTAGCGGGAGATACGCAGTATTTT CASSLGLAGDTQYF TRBD2 - TRBV5-6 14 TRBJ2-3
TGTGCCAGCAGTCACAGGGGGTTCCAGCCCCAGCATTTT CASSHRGFQPQHF TRBD1 once TRBV7-9 13 TRBJ1-5
TGTGCCAGCGGGGGGCGACAGGGCCCTGAAGCTTTCTTT CASGGRQGPEAFF TRBD1 - TRBV7-8 13 TRBJ1-1
TGCGCCAGCAGCCAAATGGGGGGACTAGCGGTTAACACAGATACGCAGTATTTT CASSQMGGLAVNTDTQYF TRBD2 - TRBV4-1 18 TRBJ2-3
TGTGCCAGCAGCTTGGGGGACAGTCAACCCTATGGCTACACCTTC CASSLGDSQPYGYTF TRBD1 - TRBV5-6 15 TRBJ1-2
TGTGCCAGTAGTATCAATGACAGAATTCTCAATCAGCCCCAGCATTTT CASSINDRILNQPQHF - once TRBV19 16 TRBJ1-5
TGTGCCAGTAGTAATCTAGCTGGAGGCGGGGGCTACAATGAGCAGTTCTTC CASSNLAGGGGYNEQFF TRBD2 - TRBV19 17 TRBJ2-1
TGCGCCAGCGGCCAGGAACGGGACACCTCCTACGAGCAGTACTTC CASGQERDTSYEQYF - - TRBV5-1 15 TRBJ2-7
TGTGCCAGCAGCCCGACAAGGGGTGGCTACACCTTC CASSPTRGGYTF - - TRBV7-9 12 TRBJ1-2
TGTGCCAGCAGTAGTATGGGGGCTAATGGCTACACCTTC CASSSMGANGYTF - - TRBV6-2/TRBV6-3 13 TRBJ1-2
TGTGCCAGCAGCGGCCCGCGGGGATCAAATGAAAAACTGTTTTTT CASSGPRGSNEKLFF - once TRBV13 15 TRBJ1-4
TGTGCCAGCAGCTCACAGGGGGCCTCTGGAAACACCATATATTTT CASSSQGASGNTIYF TRBD1 - TRBV7-2 15 TRBJ1-3
TGTGCCAGCAGGCCCCCGGGGGGATCTTACAATGAGCAGTTCTTC CASRPPGGSYNEQFF TRBD2 - TRBV13 15 TRBJ2-1
TGTGCCACCAGCAGTCCAATCGTTACAGGGCGCTCTGGAAACACCATATATTTT CATSSPIVTGRSGNTIYF - - TRBV15 18 TRBJ1-3
TGCGCCAGCAGCTTGGAGCGGGCCGCCTACAATGAGCAGTTCTTC CASSLERAAYNEQFF - - TRBV5-1 15 TRBJ2-1
TGTGCCAGCAGCCCAGGGAATGGAAACACTGAAGCTTTCTTT CASSPGNGNTEAFF - - TRBV9 14 TRBJ1-1